Here is one T cell receptor beta chain with its context. This clonotype was found many times. Its specific antigen is unknown. Base qualities are not recorded, but no much larger clone differs from it by a single base. The CDR1 and CDR2 encoded by the germline V gene (reference sequence) are LNHDA and SQIVND. A distance of 9 bases separates the germline ends of V and J, which lose 8 bases and 2 bases respectively. Counted from cysteine to phenylalanine, this CDR3 has 12 amino acids. Just the 36-base CDR3 DNA is kept, in frame starting at base 1. These data originate in a study of kidney transplant recipient with SARS-CoV-2 infection (dated by TCRdb to the early 2020s). The sequencing machine was an Illumina MiSeq. Profiling of the peripheral T cell repertoire targeted human TCRbeta genes. Processing in the source paper ran as follows. Differential clonotype abundance was tested with beta-binomial modelling to account for variability over time. Expanded clonotypes were screened against the ImmuneCODE reference database of SARS-CoV-2-associated TCRs and mapped to viral genome regions. Additional analyses of the repertoire looked at TRBV gene usage, CDR3 length, CDR3 amino acid overlap between time points, clonotype abundance distributions and Jaccard similarity. TCRdb took the public reads, trimmed them with fastp at Q25, ran MiXCR for clone calling and kept in-frame beta chains. Identical CDR3 protein sequences are pooled into one entry, listed with their most common genes and DNA. It is TCRdb's table, rather than the study itself, that gives the V and J calls and clone size. The sample table shows 200,000 to 300,000 distinct CDR3 sequences, and 29% are seen once. The ten most abundant clones make up less than 8.5% of the sample.

The time point tag for this specimen amounts to: pre-pandemic baseline sample and day 111 after first positive SARS-CoV-2 test. The source of this sequence is a young adult male patient who had COVID-19 and was a kidney transplant recipient. Once a transplant has taken place, some T cells may be donor derived. Sequences were derived from a blood sample, sampled at baseline and on day 111 from a kidney transplant recipient. The V and J genes are TRBV19 and TRBJ1-2, with the D gene uncertain. The CDR3 here reads CASEDQNYGYTF. The DNA is TGTGCCAGTGAGGACCAAAACTATGGCTACACCTTC.